This passage covers 16 T cell receptor beta chains from one sample sequenced in a study of T cell repertoires in cytomegalovirus infection (dated by TCRdb to between 2018 and 2021). Their recognized antigens are unknown. Sequencing used an Illumina HiSeq 1500. TCRdb reanalyzed the raw reads on its own, using fastp at Q25 for trimming and MiXCR for clone calling, and kept in-frame beta chains. Rows merge per CDR3 protein into single entries with the most common DNA and genes. The sample records approximately 770,000 distinct CDR3 sequences, almost 30% of which are singletons. The top ten clones comprise about an eighth of the sample. The treatment or condition label on this specimen signifies: in vitro stimulation with specific CMV peptide epitopes to enrich CMV-specific T cells. The specimen was cultured CD8+ T cells from PBMCs, collected from culture after CMV antigen stimulation. The receptors derive from a human donor in good health (CMV status not recorded). Some clones in this sample may be carry-over from other donors' samples.

Only one count was recorded for this clonotype. This chain links TRBV7-9 with TRBJ2-5, with no clear D. The CDR3 extends over 15 amino acids. Germline values: CDR1 SEHNR, CDR2 FQNEAQ (reference sequence). Trimming took 0 bases from V and 2 from J, leaving 10 bases between them. CDR3 residues: CASSLAVGGQETQYF. For the CDR3, the DNA is TGTGCCAGCAGCTTAGCAGTTGGCGGTCAAGAGACCCAGTACTTC.

This clonotype was observed a few times. The rearrangement links TRBV11-2 to TRBJ2-7, with D possibly matching TRBD1 (5 bases). The CDR3 contains 15 residues. Germline CDR1 is SGHAT and CDR2 is FQNNGV. V lost 0 bases and J 2 bases, leaving 11 bases between the germline ends. The CDR3 DNA reads TGTGCCAGCAGCTTAGATCTAGGCAGGGCCTACGAGCAGTACGTC. This translates into CASSLDLGRAYEQYV.

This clonotype came up many times. V gene TRBV7-6 combines with J gene TRBJ1-1; possible D gene TRBD1, 5 bases. With 5 bases removed from V and 6 bases from J, the gap between germline ends came to 13 bases. Germline CDR1 SGHVS, CDR2 FNYEAQ. The CDR3 is made up of 13 amino acids. The CDR3 nucleotides are TGTGCCAGCAGCCCAGATGGGGACTCTGAAGCTTTCTTT. This gives the protein CASSPDGDSEAFF.

Ten or more counts support this clonotype. The rearrangement links TRBV10-3 to TRBJ2-7; 9 bases agree with TRBD1. The CDR3 is made up of 17 amino acids. Looked up from germline, CDR1 is ENHRY and CDR2 is SYGVKD. J gave up 4 bases and V 3 bases, and 13 bases lay outside the gene matches. In nucleotides, the CDR3 is TGTGCCATCAGTGATTATTCCGGGACAGGGCTCATTTACGAGCAGTACTTC. It translates to CAISDYSGTGLIYEQYF.

The CDR3 sequence: CSAREGKGKETQYF. The CDR3 DNA is TGCAGTGCTAGAGAAGGCAAGGGAAAGGAGACCCAGTACTTC. V and J are TRBV20-1 and TRBJ2-5; D is uncertain. V lost 0 bases and J 5 bases, leaving 13 bases between the germline ends. The length of the CDR3 is 14 residues. Germline V CDR1 and CDR2: DFQATT, SNEGSKA (reference sequence).

This clonotype was picked up one time. The chain has TRBV6-8 and TRBJ2-7; TRBD1 is a possible D gene (5 bases). The CDR3 contains 15 residues. The V end lost 6 bases, the J end lost 4 bases, and 19 bases lay between the germline ends. Germline CDR1 is MNHGY and CDR2 is SAAAGT. This CDR3 is CASSQDIGSSYEQYF. For the CDR3, the DNA is TGTGCCAGCAGCCAGGACATAGGCTCTTCATACGAGCAGTACTTC.

This clonotype was picked up a small number of times. The V call is TRBV27, the J call TRBJ1-2, with D unclear. The V end was cut by 6 bases, the J end by 10 bases, with 21 bases between. Germline V gives CDR1 MNHEY, CDR2 SMNVEV (reference sequence). This CDR3 region has 14 residues. CDR3 nucleotides: TGTGCCAGCAGCCTAGTAGCATCTGGGGTTGACTACACCTTC. Its translation: CASSLVASGVDYTF.

This clonotype was recorded many times. The rearrangement joins TRBV7-2 to TRBJ1-2; D gene ambiguous. Trimming took 2 bases from V and 6 from J, leaving 19 bases between them. Germline V gene lookup returns CDR1 SGHTA and CDR2 FQGNSA. This CDR3 contains 16 residues. The CDR3 DNA follows: TGTGCCAGCAGCTTAAGGCAGGCGGTGATTATAAATGGCTACACCTTC. Its translation: CASSLRQAVIINGYTF.

V is TRBV5-5 and J is TRBJ1-4; possibly TRBD1 for D (5 bases). The germline gives CDR1 SGHKS, CDR2 YYEKEE (reference sequence). V shed 4 bases and J shed 10 bases, with 17 bases lying between them. CDR3 length: 14 amino acids. The CDR3 DNA reads as TGTGCCAGCAGCCAGACAGTGGGTGATGGAAAACTGTTTTTT. This gives the protein CASSQTVGDGKLFF.

V gene TRBV5-6 combines with J gene TRBJ1-2; D remains unclear. The CDR3 runs 13 residues. V was pared by 4 bases and J by 8 bases, with 15 bases between. Germline V gene lookup returns CDR1 SGHDT and CDR2 YYEEEE. The CDR3: CASSLSTRGGYTF. DNA for the CDR3: TGTGCCAGCAGCCTTTCCACGCGCGGGGGCTACACCTTC. The full variable domain, rest sourced from reference TRBV5-6 and TRBJ1-2, is DAGVTQSPTHLIKTRGQQVTLRCSPKSGHDTVSWYQQALGQGPQFIFQYYEEEERQRGNFPDRFSGHQFPNYSSELNVNALLLGDSALYLCASSLSTRGGYTFGSGTRLTVV.

The chain employs TRBV28 and TRBJ1-2; maybe TRBD1 (5 bases). The V end lost 6 bases, the J end lost 4 bases, and 18 bases lay between the germline ends. From germline, CDR1 is MDHEN and CDR2 SYDVKM. CDR3 length: 15 amino acids. CDR3 in amino acids: CASRTERGGGYGYTF. The DNA of the CDR3 is TGTGCCAGCAGGACCGAGCGGGGGGGGGGCTATGGCTACACCTTC.

This clonotype came up a few times. This chain links TRBV12-3 or TRBV12-4 with TRBJ2-2, with 7 bases that match TRBD1. After removal of 6 bases from V and 2 bases from J, the junction contained 6 bases not matched to a gene. This CDR3 region has 15 residues. In DNA form, the CDR3 reads TGTGCCAGCAGGGCCTGGGACAGTAACACCGGGGAGCTGTTTTTT. This encodes CASRAWDSNTGELFF.

Worth noting for this clonotype: One end of the junction fails to match germline, which may point to a read error. The chain joins TRBV10-3 to TRBJ2-5; 11 bases align to TRBD2. The CDR3 loop spans 17 amino acids. Germline loops: CDR1 ENHRY, CDR2 SYGVKD. CDR3 DNA sequence: TGTGCCATCAGTGAGTCGAGGACTAGCGGGCAACAAGGGACCCAGTACTTC. Translating it yields CAISESRTSGQQGTQYF.

The chain recombines TRBV6-1 with TRBJ1-6; the D is unclear. This CDR3 spans 15 amino acids. Deletions cut 3 bases from V and 8 bases from J, with 14 bases between. Looked up from germline, CDR1 is MNHNS and CDR2 is SASEGT. CDR3 sequence: CASSDPGTRYSPLHF. The CDR3 DNA is TGTGCCAGCAGTGATCCGGGAACGCGGTATTCACCCCTCCACTTT.

This clonotype has only a few counts. The genes are TRBV12-3 or TRBV12-4 and TRBJ1-5; D is undetermined. V dropped 6 bases and J dropped 6 bases, with 21 bases sitting between them. This CDR3 comprises 16 residues. The DNA of the CDR3 is TGTGCCAGCAGCCCTCCTGTAAGGGAAGGGAGTCAGCCCCAGCATTTT. This codes for CASSPPVREGSQPQHF.

This clonotype was counted only a few times. The J gene is TRBJ2-5, the V gene TRBV20-1; maybe TRBD1 (5 bases). The V and J ends lost 5 bases and 5 bases respectively, with 12 bases between them. In germline, CDR1 is DFQATT, CDR2 SNEGSKA (reference sequence). This CDR3 is built from 12 residues. The CDR3 here is CSAPGYWETQYF. In nucleotides, the CDR3 is TGCAGTGCTCCAGGGTACTGGGAGACCCAGTACTTC.